These T cell receptor beta chains were read from a single sample in a study of shared clonotypes between healthy human individuals. Sequencing used immunoSEQ multiplex PCR; TCRdb keeps in-frame clones, though not all of them. Among under 1,100,000 clones listed, about 70% were seen once. The specimen sequenced was memory CD4+ T cells sorted from blood. The receptors originated from a man between 18 and 35 years old in good health. The CDR3 runs from the conserved cysteine through the conserved F or W. The order of the fields is clone size, J gene, V gene, D gene, CDR3 DNA, CDR3 protein. A D gene is named only where the DNA matches it firmly. For some rows the clone size is stated as once, few or many, or as a class when expanded; others skip it.

few TRBJ2-4 TRBV27 - TGTGCCAGCAGTTTGGACCCAGGGAACATTCAGTACTTC CASSLDPGNIQYF
- TRBJ2-1 TRBV2 TRBD2 TGTGCCAGCAGTGCCCGACTAGCGGGGGCACACAATGAGCAGTTCTTC CASSARLAGAHNEQFF
once TRBJ2-5 TRBV5-6 TRBD2 TGTGCCAGCAGCTCCGGACTAGCGGGGGGCCCACAAGAGACCCAGTACTTC CASSSGLAGGPQETQYF
- TRBJ2-7 TRBV6-1 - TGTGCCAGCAGTACCCGACTAGAGCCCTACGAGCAGTACTTC CASSTRLEPYEQYF
- TRBJ1-5 TRBV19 - TGTGCCAGTAGTATGGGCGGCGTCTACAATCAGCCCCAGCATTTT CASSMGGVYNQPQHF
- TRBJ2-5 TRBV6-5 - TGTGCCAGCCAAGGGGGGATTGAGACCCAGTACTTC CASQGGIETQYF
- TRBJ2-2 TRBV9 - TGTGCCAGCAGCTACAGGGCAGGGAACACCGGGGAGCTGTTTTTT CASSYRAGNTGELFF
- TRBJ2-2 TRBV30 TRBD1 TGTGCCTGGAACCGGGACAGGGACACCGGGGAGCTGTTTTTT CAWNRDRDTGELFF
- TRBJ1-2 TRBV19 - TGTGCCACCGCGGAGTGGTCCCAAGCAAACTATGGCTACACCTTC CATAEWSQANYGYTF
- TRBJ2-3 TRBV5-6 - TGTGCCAGCAGCTTGGCCTACAGGGCCACAGATACGCAGTATTTT CASSLAYRATDTQYF
- TRBJ2-6 TRBV30 - TGTGCCTGGGGGTATGGGGGCTCTGGGGCCAACGTCCTGACTTTC CAWGYGGSGANVLTF
- TRBJ2-7 TRBV7-6 - TGTGCCAGCAGCCCCGTGGGGGGATTCTACGAGCAGTACTTC CASSPVGGFYEQYF
- TRBJ2-7 TRBV6-5 - TGTGCCAGCAGTGCAAGGCCGACGGTCCCCTACGAGCAGTACTTC CASSARPTVPYEQYF